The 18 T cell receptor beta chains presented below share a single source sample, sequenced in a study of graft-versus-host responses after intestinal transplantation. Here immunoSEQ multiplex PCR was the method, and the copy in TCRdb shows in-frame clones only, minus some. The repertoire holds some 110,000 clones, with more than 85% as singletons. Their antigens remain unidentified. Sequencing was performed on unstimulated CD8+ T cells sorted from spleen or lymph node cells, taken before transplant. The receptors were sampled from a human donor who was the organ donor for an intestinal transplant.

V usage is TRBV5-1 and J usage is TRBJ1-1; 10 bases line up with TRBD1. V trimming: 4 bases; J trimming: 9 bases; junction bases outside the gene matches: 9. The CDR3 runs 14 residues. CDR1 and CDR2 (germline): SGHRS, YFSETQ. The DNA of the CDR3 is TGCGCCAGCAGCGAAAGACAGGGGGCCGCTAAAGCTTTCTTT. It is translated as CASSERQGAAKAFF.

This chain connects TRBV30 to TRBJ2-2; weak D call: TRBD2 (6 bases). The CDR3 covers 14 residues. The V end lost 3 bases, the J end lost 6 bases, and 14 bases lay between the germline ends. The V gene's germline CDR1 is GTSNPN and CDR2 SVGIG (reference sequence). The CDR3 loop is CAWSGGRGSGELFF. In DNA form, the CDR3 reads TGTGCCTGGAGCGGGGGACGGGGGTCCGGGGAGCTGTTTTTT.

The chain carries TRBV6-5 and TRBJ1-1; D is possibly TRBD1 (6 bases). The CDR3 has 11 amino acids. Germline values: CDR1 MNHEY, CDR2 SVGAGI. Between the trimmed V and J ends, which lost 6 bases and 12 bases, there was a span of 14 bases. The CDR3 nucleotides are TGTGCCAGCAGGCAAGGGGGACTAACTTTCTTT. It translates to CASRQGGLTFF.

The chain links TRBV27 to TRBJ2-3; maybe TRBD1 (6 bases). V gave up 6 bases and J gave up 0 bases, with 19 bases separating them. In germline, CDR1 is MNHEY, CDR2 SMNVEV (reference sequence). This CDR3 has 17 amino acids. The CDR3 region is CASSLLSRGGSTDTQYF. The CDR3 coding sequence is TGTGCCAGCAGCCTCCTCTCTCGTGGGGGCAGCACAGATACGCAGTATTTT.

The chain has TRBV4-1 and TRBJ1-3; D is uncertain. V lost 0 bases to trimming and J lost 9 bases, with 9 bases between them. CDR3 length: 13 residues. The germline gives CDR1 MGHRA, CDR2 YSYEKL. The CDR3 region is CASSQEYLGTIYF. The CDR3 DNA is TGCGCCAGCAGCCAAGAATACCTAGGCACCATATATTTT.

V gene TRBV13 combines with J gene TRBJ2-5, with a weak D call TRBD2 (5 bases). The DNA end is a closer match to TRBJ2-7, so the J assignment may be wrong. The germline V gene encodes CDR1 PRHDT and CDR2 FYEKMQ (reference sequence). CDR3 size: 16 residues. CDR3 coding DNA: TGTGCCAGCAGCTTTTCTAAGGAGGCGAAGCCGTACGAGCAGTACTTC. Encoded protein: CASSFSKEAKPYEQYF.

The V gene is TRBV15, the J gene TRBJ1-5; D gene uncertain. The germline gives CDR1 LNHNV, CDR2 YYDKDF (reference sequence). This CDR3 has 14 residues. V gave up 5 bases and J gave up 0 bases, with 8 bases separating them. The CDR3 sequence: CATSLGDSNQPQHF. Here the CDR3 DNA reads TGTGCCACCAGCCTCGGGGATAGCAATCAGCCCCAGCATTTT.

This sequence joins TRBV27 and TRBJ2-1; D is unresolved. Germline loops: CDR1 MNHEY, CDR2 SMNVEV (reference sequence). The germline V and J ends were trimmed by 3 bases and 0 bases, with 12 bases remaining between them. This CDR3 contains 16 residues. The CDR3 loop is CASSFRGASSYNEQFF. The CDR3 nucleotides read TGTGCCAGCAGTTTCCGAGGCGCGAGCTCCTACAATGAGCAGTTCTTC.

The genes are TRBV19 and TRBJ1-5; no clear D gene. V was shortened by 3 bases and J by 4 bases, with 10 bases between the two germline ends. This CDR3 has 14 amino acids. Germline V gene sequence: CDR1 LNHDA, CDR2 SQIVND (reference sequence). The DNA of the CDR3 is TGTGCCAGTAGTATTTCTTCGGGTAATCAGCCCCAGCATTTT. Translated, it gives CASSISSGNQPQHF.

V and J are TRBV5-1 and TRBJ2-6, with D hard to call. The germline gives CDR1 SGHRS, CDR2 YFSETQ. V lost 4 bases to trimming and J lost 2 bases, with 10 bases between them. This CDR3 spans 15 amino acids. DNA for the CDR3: TGCGCCAGCAGCGTGACGGGTCCTGGGGCCAACGTCCTGACTTTC. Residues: CASSVTGPGANVLTF.

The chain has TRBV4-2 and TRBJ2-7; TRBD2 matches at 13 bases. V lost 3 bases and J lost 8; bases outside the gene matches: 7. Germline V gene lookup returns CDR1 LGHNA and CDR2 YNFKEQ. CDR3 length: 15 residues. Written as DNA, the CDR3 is TGTGCCAGCAGCCAGTGGACTAGCGGGAGTCTCCAGCAGTACTTC. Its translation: CASSQWTSGSLQQYF.

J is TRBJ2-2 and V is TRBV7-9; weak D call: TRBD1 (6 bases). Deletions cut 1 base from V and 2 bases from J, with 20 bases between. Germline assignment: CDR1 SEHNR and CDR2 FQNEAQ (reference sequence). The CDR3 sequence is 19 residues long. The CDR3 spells CASSLERGRGLLNTGELFF. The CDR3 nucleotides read TGTGCCAGCAGCTTAGAAAGGGGCAGGGGCCTCTTAAACACCGGGGAGCTGTTTTTT. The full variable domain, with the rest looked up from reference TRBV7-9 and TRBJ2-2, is DTGVSQNPRHKITKRGQNVTFRCDPISEHNRLYWYRQTLGQGPEFLTYFQNEAQLEKSRLLSDRFSAERPKGSFSTLEIQRTEQGDSAMYLCASSLERGRGLLNTGELFFGEGSRLTVL.

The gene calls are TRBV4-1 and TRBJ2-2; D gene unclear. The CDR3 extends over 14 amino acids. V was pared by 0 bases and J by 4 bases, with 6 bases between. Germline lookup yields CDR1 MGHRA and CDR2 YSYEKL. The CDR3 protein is CASSQDPFTGELFF. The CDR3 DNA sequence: TGCGCCAGCAGCCAAGATCCGTTCACCGGGGAGCTGTTTTTT.

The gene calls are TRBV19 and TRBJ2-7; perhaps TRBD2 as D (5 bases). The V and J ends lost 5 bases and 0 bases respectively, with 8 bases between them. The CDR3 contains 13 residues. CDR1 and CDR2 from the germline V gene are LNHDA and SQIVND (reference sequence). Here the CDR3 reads CASSAGISYEQYF. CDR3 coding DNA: TGTGCCAGTAGTGCCGGGATCTCCTACGAGCAGTACTTC.

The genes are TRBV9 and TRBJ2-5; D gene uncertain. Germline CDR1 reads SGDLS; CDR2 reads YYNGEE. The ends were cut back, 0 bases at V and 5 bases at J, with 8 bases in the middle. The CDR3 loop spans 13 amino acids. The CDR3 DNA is TGTGCCAGCAGCGTAGTCCCGATGGAGACCCAGTACTTC. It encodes CASSVVPMETQYF.

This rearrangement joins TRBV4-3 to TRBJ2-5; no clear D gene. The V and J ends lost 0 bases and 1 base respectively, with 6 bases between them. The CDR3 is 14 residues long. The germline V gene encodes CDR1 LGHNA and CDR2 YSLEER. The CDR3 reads CASSQEGTQETQYF. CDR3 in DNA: TGCGCCAGCAGCCAAGAAGGAACCCAAGAGACCCAGTACTTC.

Written as DNA, the CDR3 is TGTGCCAGCAGCGTAGAGAGCGTCTACGAGCAGTACTTC. Translated, it gives CASSVESVYEQYF. The rearrangement uses TRBV9 and TRBJ2-7; unclear D gene. Trimming cost V 0 bases and J 3 bases, with 7 bases left between them. The germline V gene has CDR1 SGDLS and CDR2 YYNGEE. CDR3 length: 13 residues.

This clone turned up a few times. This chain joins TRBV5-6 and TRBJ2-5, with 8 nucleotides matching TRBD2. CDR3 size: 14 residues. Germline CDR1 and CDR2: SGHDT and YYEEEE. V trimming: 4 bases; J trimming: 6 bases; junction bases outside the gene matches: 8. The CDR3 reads CASSLVGLAKTQYF. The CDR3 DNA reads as TGTGCCAGCAGCCTGGTAGGACTAGCAAAGACCCAGTACTTC.